The clone carrying this TCR beta chain appeared a few times. These data come from a study of technical replicates of blood from a handful of donors. Assay: immunoSEQ multiplex PCR; the TCRdb copy retains only in-frame clones and omits some. The sample yields about 100,000 clones, over 95% seen once. The CDR3 spans 12 residues. Germline CDR1 GTSNPN, CDR2 SVGIG (reference sequence). V was trimmed by 0 bases and J by 6 bases, leaving 8 bases between them. The sequence was obtained from a human donor in good health. This chain connects TRBV30 to TRBJ1-1; no clear D. Sequences were obtained from T cells isolated from PBMCs. The CDR3 DNA reads TGTGCCTGGAGTGTACTTTACGCTGAAGCTTTCTTT. Its translation: CAWSVLYAEAFF.